The clone carrying this TCR beta chain was detected only a few times. The germline CDR1 and CDR2 sequences are SGHTA and FQGNSA. This CDR3 contains 15 residues. Trimming pared 5 bases from V and 4 bases from J, leaving 12 bases between. Assay: immunoSEQ multiplex PCR; the TCRdb copy retains only in-frame clones and omits some. The table records 45,000 or so clones, approximately 91% of them present only once. This record comes from a study of OX40 agonist ivuxolimab in advanced cancers. This receptor was taken from an adult with an advanced solid tumor such as melanoma, head and neck, liver or kidney cancer. V and J are TRBV7-2 and TRBJ2-6; D is undetermined. The source was CD4+ or CD8+ T cells sorted from blood, collected in a trial of the OX40 agonist ivuxolimab. CDR3 sequence (DNA): TGTGCCAGCAGCCCCGGTGGGTCCGGGGCCAACGTCCTGACTTTC. Protein sequence: CASSPGGSGANVLTF.